These 32 T cell receptor beta chains originate from one sample sequenced in a study of persistence of HIV-infected CD4 T cells. Cells were stimulated nonspecifically with anti-CD3/anti-CD28 magnetic beads. Sorting selected CD4+ T cells upregulating both CD40 ligand and CD69. Their cognate antigens are unknown. The libraries were made with immunoSEQ version 4 in survey mode. The protocol was immunoSEQ multiplex PCR, while the TCRdb copy is restricted to in-frame clones and leaves out a portion. The sample includes 35,000 to 50,000 clones, roughly nine tenths of them seen just once. Sequencing used CD4+ T cells sorted from PBMCs after roughly 18-hour stimulation, obtained from a patient who received antiretroviral therapy. The receptor source for this set is an adult man with HIV who was CMV-seropositive.

The chain joins TRBV3-1 (or the pseudogene TRBV3-2) to TRBJ2-1; TRBD1 matches at 12 bases. CDR1 and CDR2 (germline): LGHDT, YNNKEL (reference sequence). With 5 bases clipped from V and 9 bases from J, the junction kept 8 bases outside the gene matches. The CDR3 sequence is 15 residues long. The CDR3: CASSITGTGGFEQFF. The DNA for the CDR3 is TGTGCCAGCAGCATTACCGGGACAGGGGGCTTTGAGCAGTTCTTC.

The gene calls are TRBV10-2 and TRBJ2-6, with D possibly TRBD1 on 7 matching bases. Between the trimmed V and J ends, which lost 10 bases and 0 bases, there was a span of 16 bases. The CDR3 runs to 16 residues. Germline V gives CDR1 WSHSY, CDR2 SAAADI. DNA of the CDR3: TGCGCCACCGGAGGGACAGAATACTCTGGGGCCAACGTCCTGACTTTC. Its translation is CATGGTEYSGANVLTF.

The chain couples TRBV10-3 to TRBJ2-7; TRBD1 matches 9 bases. The V gene end was trimmed by 2 bases and the J gene end by 5 bases; junction bases not matched to a gene: 4. Germline assignment: CDR1 ENHRY and CDR2 SYGVKD. The length of the CDR3 is 14 residues. CDR3 nucleotide sequence: TGTGCCATCAGTGAGCCGGGGACAGGGAACGAGCAGTACTTC. This codes for CAISEPGTGNEQYF.

The V and J genes are TRBV7-2 and TRBJ2-1; 7 bases align to TRBD2. V trimming: 7 bases; J trimming: 5 bases; junction bases outside the gene matches: 8. The CDR3 runs 14 residues. The germline V gene has CDR1 SGHTA and CDR2 FQGNSA. The CDR3 loop is CASTQTSSNNEQFF. The CDR3 bases are TGTGCCAGCACCCAGACTAGCTCGAACAATGAGCAGTTCTTC.

The chain uses TRBV7-3 and TRBJ1-1, with no clear D. Trimming shortened V by 3 bases and J by 12 bases, and 17 bases separated the two germline ends. Per the germline V gene, CDR1 is SGHTA and CDR2 is FQGTGA. The CDR3 contains 13 residues. CDR3 nucleotides: TGTGCCAGCAGCTTCGGGAGGCGCGAGGAAACTTTCTTT. It specifies CASSFGRREETFF.

The genes are TRBV5-4 and TRBJ1-2; possibly TRBD1 for D (5 bases). V lost 2 bases to trimming and J lost 6 bases, with 11 bases between them. CDR1 and CDR2 from the germline V gene are SGHNT and YYREEE (reference sequence). CDR3 size: 13 residues. CDR3 amino acids: CASSFSGTDGYTF. The CDR3 coding sequence is TGTGCCAGCAGCTTCTCCGGGACTGATGGCTACACCTTC. The whole variable domain, filled in from reference TRBV5-4 and TRBJ1-2, reads ETGVTQSPTHLIKTRGQQVTLRCSSQSGHNTVSWYQQALGQGPQFIFQYYREEENGRGNFPPRFSGLQFPNYSSELNVNALELDDSALYLCASSFSGTDGYTFGSGTRLTVV.

The J gene is TRBJ2-1, the V gene TRBV4-2; 12 positions agree with TRBD2. CDR1 and CDR2 from the germline V gene are LGHNA and YNFKEQ. After removal of 1 base from V and 9 bases from J, the junction contained 7 bases not matched to a gene. The CDR3 totals 16 residues. The CDR3 DNA sequence: TGTGCCAGCAGCCAAGGGTCTAGCGGGGGGGTGGCTGAGCAGTTCTTC. Encoded protein: CASSQGSSGGVAEQFF.

The chain links TRBV6-5 to TRBJ2-1, with 8 bases matching TRBD2. The CDR3 extends over 13 amino acids. The germline V gene encodes CDR1 MNHEY and CDR2 SVGAGI. V dropped 10 bases and J dropped 4; count of bases not matched to a gene: 6. CDR3 protein: CATIAGKYNEQFF. The DNA for the CDR3 is TGTGCCACCATAGCGGGAAAGTACAATGAGCAGTTCTTC.

This clone was seen just once. The chain joins TRBV19 to TRBJ2-1; 7 bases align to TRBD2. The CDR3 is 13 residues long. Germline-derived CDR1 and CDR2 are LNHDA and SQIVND (reference sequence). V lost 5 bases to trimming and J lost 5 bases; unmatched junction nucleotides: 3. This CDR3 reads CASSLGTNNEQFF. The CDR3 DNA reads TGTGCCAGTAGTTTGGGGACTAACAATGAGCAGTTCTTC. The whole variable domain, filled in from reference TRBV19 and TRBJ2-1, reads DGGITQSPKYLFRKEGQNVTLSCEQNLNHDAMYWYRQDPGQGLRLIYYSQIVNDFQKGDIAEGYSVSREKKESFPLTVTSAQKNPTAFYLCASSLGTNNEQFFGPGTRLTVL.

This chain uses TRBV7-3 with TRBJ2-7; 10 bases fit TRBD2. There are 13 residues in the CDR3. Germline CDR1 and CDR2: SGHTA and FQGTGA. V lost 5 bases to trimming and J lost 13 bases; unmatched junction nucleotides: 11. CDR3 amino acids: CASSIDPGTSVYF. CDR3 nucleotides: TGTGCCAGCAGCATAGACCCCGGGACTAGCGTCTACTTC. The variable domain in full, completed from reference TRBV7-3 and TRBJ2-7, reads GAGVSQTPSNKVTEKGKYVELRCDPISGHTALYWYRQSLGQGPEFLIYFQGTGAADDSGLPNDRFFAVRPEGSVSTLKIQRTERGDSAVYLCASSIDPGTSVYFGPGTRLTVT.

This clone was seen just once. The rearrangement links TRBV6-5 to TRBJ1-4; TRBD1 might be the D (5 bases). The CDR3 sequence is 14 residues long. Trimming removed 6 bases at V and 8 bases at J, with 16 bases between. Germline V gene sequence: CDR1 MNHEY, CDR2 SVGAGI. The CDR3 bases are TGTGCCAGCAGGTCACTCGGGGCGAAAGAAAAACTGTTTTTT. The encoded protein is CASRSLGAKEKLFF.

The chain uses TRBV14 and TRBJ1-4; D gene ambiguous. CDR1 SGHDN and CDR2 FVKESK come from the germline V gene. The CDR3 is 14 residues long. V was cut by 4 bases and J by 11 bases, with 17 bases left in between. DNA for the CDR3: TGTGCCAGCAGCCTGGCGGGATCAGCCGGGAAACTGTTTTTT. This encodes CASSLAGSAGKLFF. Using reference TRBV14 and TRBJ1-4 for the parts outside the CDR3, the full variable domain is EAGVTQFPSHSVIEKGQTVTLRCDPISGHDNLYWYRRVMGKEIKFLLHFVKESKQDESGMPNNRFLAERTGGTYSTLKVQPAELEDSGVYFCASSLAGSAGKLFFGSGTQLSVL.

This clone was detected only once. The chain employs TRBV7-2 and TRBJ2-3; tentatively, D is TRBD2 (5 bases). Germline assignment: CDR1 SGHTA and CDR2 FQGNSA. V was clipped by 4 bases and J by 0 bases, with 11 bases between them. The CDR3 totals 15 residues. This chain's CDR3 is CASSYRRGSTDTQYF. CDR3 in DNA: TGTGCCAGCAGCTATCGACGGGGTAGCACAGATACGCAGTATTTT.

The rearrangement links TRBV6-6 to TRBJ2-1, with D tentatively TRBD1 (6 bases). The CDR3 is 16 amino acids. V gave up 6 bases and J gave up 16 bases, with 31 bases separating them. Germline V gives CDR1 MNHNY, CDR2 SVGAGI (reference sequence). CDR3 region: CASSGQPNPPSQGQFF. In nucleotides, the CDR3 is TGTGCCAGCAGCGGACAGCCCAACCCTCCCTCCCAAGGGCAATTCTTC.

This chain uses TRBV6-5 with TRBJ1-3, with TRBD1 matching over 7 bases. The J segment lost 6 bases and the V segment lost 7 bases, leaving 9 bases of the junction unmatched. The V gene's germline CDR1 is MNHEY and CDR2 SVGAGI. The CDR3 length is 14 residues. CDR3 sequence: CASTTGQAVNTIYF. The CDR3 DNA reads as TGTGCCAGCACTACCGGACAGGCGGTAAACACCATATATTTT.

This CDR3 is CASSETGGWESDTQYF. The CDR3, as DNA: TGTGCCAGCAGTGAGACAGGGGGCTGGGAATCAGATACGCAGTATTTT. This chain uses TRBV6-4 with TRBJ2-3; 10 nucleotides line up with TRBD1. V gave up 3 bases and J gave up 4 bases; unmatched junction bases: 7. The germline CDR1 and CDR2 sequences are MRHNA and SNTAGT. The CDR3 is made up of 16 amino acids.

The chain uses TRBV23-1 and TRBJ2-7; 7 nucleotides match TRBD2. TRBV23-1 is an open reading frame, and its role is uncertain. This CDR3 spans 19 amino acids. With V trimmed by 6 bases and J by 3 bases, 23 bases remained unmatched. CDR3 region: CASRSQGDSFRRGFYEQYF. The DNA of the CDR3 is TGCGCCAGCAGGAGTCAAGGGGATTCCTTTCGGCGGGGGTTCTACGAGCAGTACTTC.

V and J are TRBV5-4 and TRBJ2-2; TRBD1 matches 8 bases. CDR1 SGHNT and CDR2 YYREEE come from the germline V gene (reference sequence). Germline trimming cut 0 bases from V and 6 bases from J; bases unmatched to any gene: 1. This CDR3 is 14 amino acids long. The CDR3 loop is CASSLGDRSGELFF. The CDR3, as DNA: TGTGCCAGCAGCTTGGGGGACAGGTCCGGGGAGCTGTTTTTT.

This sequence joins TRBV18 and TRBJ2-3; D is perhaps TRBD2 (6 bases). V was pared by 0 bases and J by 1 base, with 11 bases between. The CDR3 is made up of 16 amino acids. Germline V gives CDR1 KGHSH, CDR2 LQKENI. The CDR3 spells CASSPPGLPRTDTQYF. CDR3 DNA sequence: TGTGCCAGCTCACCACCGGGACTCCCGCGCACAGATACGCAGTATTTT.

The chain has TRBV9 and TRBJ1-2; D is unclear. There are 13 residues in the CDR3. Germline V CDR1 and CDR2: SGDLS, YYNGEE. The V end lost 7 bases, the J end lost 4 bases, and 14 bases lay between the germline ends. Written as DNA, the CDR3 is TGTGCCAGCGATACGGGAGGAGGCTATGGCTACACCTTC. This gives the protein CASDTGGGYGYTF.

This clone was recorded once. The rearrangement joins TRBV28 to TRBJ2-6; maybe TRBD1 (5 bases). V was clipped by 6 bases and J by 1 base, with 13 bases between them. Germline CDR1 MDHEN, CDR2 SYDVKM. CDR3 length equals 16 residues. This chain's CDR3 is CASRRGAQSGANVLTF. The CDR3 DNA sequence: TGTGCCAGCAGACGTGGGGCTCAATCTGGGGCCAACGTCCTGACTTTC.

The V call is TRBV28, the J call TRBJ2-7; D gene uncertain. In germline, CDR1 is MDHEN, CDR2 SYDVKM. The CDR3 spans 12 residues. V lost 5 bases, J lost 6 bases, and 11 bases lay in between. The chain's CDR3 is CASSPPGGEQYF. The CDR3 DNA reads as TGTGCCAGCAGTCCCCCCGGCGGCGAGCAGTACTTC.

The gene calls are TRBV2 and TRBJ2-2; D possibly matches TRBD1 or TRBD2 (5 bases each). Deletions cut 5 bases from V and 8 bases from J, with 12 bases between. Germline lookup yields CDR1 SNHLY and CDR2 FYNNEI. This CDR3 has 13 amino acids. The CDR3 loop reads CASSKGPPGELFF. In DNA, the CDR3 is TGTGCCAGCAGTAAGGGACCGCCAGGGGAGCTGTTTTTT.

The chain is built from TRBV5-5 and TRBJ1-1, with 8 positions matching TRBD1. The CDR3 length is 14 residues. V was clipped by 2 bases and J by 5 bases; unmatched bases: 5. CDR1 is SGHKS, CDR2 YYEKEE, per germline (reference sequence). CDR3 loop: CASSFTGGGTEAFF. As DNA, the CDR3 is TGTGCCAGCAGCTTTACAGGGGGAGGGACTGAAGCTTTCTTT. Using reference TRBV5-5 and TRBJ1-1 for the parts outside the CDR3, the full variable domain is DAGVTQSPTHLIKTRGQQVTLRCSPISGHKSVSWYQQVLGQGPQFIFQYYEKEERGRGNFPDRFSARQFPNYSSELNVNALLLGDSALYLCASSFTGGGTEAFFGQGTRLTVV.

V gene TRBV5-1 combines with J gene TRBJ2-3; the match to TRBD2 covers 15 bases. The J segment lost 1 base and the V segment lost 4 bases, leaving 4 bases of the junction unmatched. CDR1 and CDR2 from the germline V gene are SGHRS and YFSETQ. CDR3 size: 17 residues. CDR3 coding DNA: TGCGCCAGCAGCAAGGGACTAGCGGGGGGCGGCACAGATACGCAGTATTTT. Translating it yields CASSKGLAGGGTDTQYF.

V and J are TRBV3-1 (or the pseudogene TRBV3-2) and TRBJ2-1; D may match TRBD1 or TRBD2 (5 bases each). Germline CDR1 LGHDT, CDR2 YNNKEL (reference sequence). CDR3 length: 16 residues. Trimming stripped 4 bases from V and 7 bases from J, with 20 bases between. This CDR3 reads CASSPARSFWGNEQFF. In DNA form, the CDR3 reads TGTGCCAGCAGCCCAGCGAGGAGCTTTTGGGGGAATGAGCAGTTCTTC.

This chain joins TRBV5-1 and TRBJ2-7; 12 bases are shared with TRBD2. Per germline, CDR1 SGHRS and CDR2 YFSETQ. The J segment lost 2 bases and the V segment lost 2 bases, leaving 11 bases of the junction unmatched. The CDR3 contains 18 residues. In DNA form, the CDR3 reads TGCGCCAGCAGCTTCCGAACTAGCGGGGGGATCCTCCCCTACGAGCAGTACTTC. This sequence encodes CASSFRTSGGILPYEQYF.

This clone was found once. V usage is TRBV14 and J usage is TRBJ2-1; D remains ambiguous. Germline CDR1 reads SGHDN; CDR2 reads FVKESK. CDR3 size: 14 residues. The V and J ends lost 4 bases and 6 bases respectively, with 13 bases between them. CDR3 sequence reads: CASSPLLTFNEQFF. CDR3 sequence (DNA): TGTGCCAGCAGCCCCCTCTTGACATTCAATGAGCAGTTCTTC. The whole variable domain, remainder taken from reference TRBV14 and TRBJ2-1, is EAGVTQFPSHSVIEKGQTVTLRCDPISGHDNLYWYRRVMGKEIKFLLHFVKESKQDESGMPNNRFLAERTGGTYSTLKVQPAELEDSGVYFCASSPLLTFNEQFFGPGTRLTVL.

The chain is built from TRBV30 and TRBJ2-2; D might be TRBD2 (5 bases). Germline V gene sequence: CDR1 GTSNPN, CDR2 SVGIG (reference sequence). Between the trimmed V and J ends, which lost 2 bases and 3 bases, there was a span of 13 bases. The length of the CDR3 is 15 residues. The CDR3 region is CAWSMSGAYTGELFF. Written as DNA, the CDR3 is TGTGCCTGGAGTATGAGCGGAGCCTACACCGGGGAGCTGTTTTTT.

The V call is TRBV5-1, the J call TRBJ1-1; 7 bases are a match to TRBD1. The CDR3 extends over 14 amino acids. After removal of 2 bases from V and 1 base from J, the junction contained 2 bases not matched to a gene. Per the germline V gene, CDR1 is SGHRS and CDR2 is YFSETQ. Written as DNA, the CDR3 is TGCGCCAGCAGCTTTCAGGGGGGGAACACTGAAGCTTTCTTT. Translated: CASSFQGGNTEAFF. The full variable domain, in which reference TRBV5-1 and TRBJ1-1 provide the parts outside the CDR3, is KAGVTQTPRYLIKTRGQQVTLSCSPISGHRSVSWYQQTPGQGLQFLFEYFSETQRNKGNFPGRFSGRQFSNSRSEMNVSTLELGDSALYLCASSFQGGNTEAFFGQGTRLTVV.

J is TRBJ2-3 and V is TRBV5-1, with TRBD2 matching 14 bases. This CDR3 has 18 amino acids. In germline, CDR1 is SGHRS, CDR2 YFSETQ. V shed 4 bases and J 1 base; nucleotides not matched to a gene: 8. The CDR3 coding sequence is TGCGCCAGCAGCAGCCGACTAGCGGGGGGGCCGGGCACAGATACGCAGTATTTT. Its translation: CASSSRLAGGPGTDTQYF.

This clone is a singleton in its sample. The chain recombines TRBV18 with TRBJ2-1; 9 bases are a match to TRBD2. The CDR3 consists of 15 residues. V lost 6 bases and J lost 4; bases outside the gene matches: 7. The germline gives CDR1 KGHSH, CDR2 LQKENI. The chain's CDR3 is CASSLTSGDYNEQFF. The CDR3 region has the DNA TGTGCCAGCTCCCTGACTAGCGGAGATTACAATGAGCAGTTCTTC.